In its sample, the clone carrying this T cell receptor (beta chain) was seen a few times. Its antigen remains unidentified. Trimming took 6 bases from V and 6 from J, leaving 11 bases between them. The germline V gene encodes CDR1 DFQATT and CDR2 SNEGSKA (reference sequence). The CDR3 runs 11 residues. A single record per CDR3 protein comes from TCRdb applying MiXCR to the RACE reads. This table has fewer than 400,000 distinct CDR3 sequences, approximately 6.3% appearing once. The sample belongs to a study of human T cells and chemical hapten exposure. On the study more broadly: TCR yields per sample varied, mainly owing to small pooled library volume differences.

As to time point: patch test 1, 2 weeks after DPC sensitization. Specified treatment: therapeutic diphenylcyclopropenone sensitization with weekly scalp DPC. From whole blood left unfractionated, total RNA was extracted. Broader study findings: The study found expanded TCRs formed significantly more large CDR3 similarity clusters than controls. Alopecia affecting every donor means their immune response may not match healthy people's.

The chain has TRBV20-1 and TRBJ1-2, with D possibly matching TRBD1 (6 bases). The sample consisted of whole blood, taken in connection with sensitization to the hapten diphenylcyclopropenone (DPC). This TCR derives from a woman younger than 35 with alopecia areata. Some clones in this sample may be carry-over from other donors' samples. CDR3: CSASRTDGYTF. The CDR3 DNA reads as TGCAGTGCCTCCCGGACAGATGGCTACACCTTC.